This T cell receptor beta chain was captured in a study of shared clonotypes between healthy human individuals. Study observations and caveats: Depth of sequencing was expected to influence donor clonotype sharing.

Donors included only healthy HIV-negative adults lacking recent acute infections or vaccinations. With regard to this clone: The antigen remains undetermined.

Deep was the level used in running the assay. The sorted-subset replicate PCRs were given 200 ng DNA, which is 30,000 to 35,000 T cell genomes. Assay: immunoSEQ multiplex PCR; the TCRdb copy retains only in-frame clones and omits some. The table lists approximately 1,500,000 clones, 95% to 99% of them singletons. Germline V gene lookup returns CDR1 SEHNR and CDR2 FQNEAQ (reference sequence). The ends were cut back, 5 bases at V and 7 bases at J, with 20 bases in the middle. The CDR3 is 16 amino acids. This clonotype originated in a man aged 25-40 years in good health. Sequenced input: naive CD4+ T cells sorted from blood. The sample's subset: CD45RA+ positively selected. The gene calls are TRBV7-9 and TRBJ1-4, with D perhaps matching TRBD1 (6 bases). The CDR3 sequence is CASSLLKGGAGEKLFF. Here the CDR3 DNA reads TGTGCCAGCAGCCTCCTAAAGGGGGGCGCAGGTGAAAAACTGTTTTTT.